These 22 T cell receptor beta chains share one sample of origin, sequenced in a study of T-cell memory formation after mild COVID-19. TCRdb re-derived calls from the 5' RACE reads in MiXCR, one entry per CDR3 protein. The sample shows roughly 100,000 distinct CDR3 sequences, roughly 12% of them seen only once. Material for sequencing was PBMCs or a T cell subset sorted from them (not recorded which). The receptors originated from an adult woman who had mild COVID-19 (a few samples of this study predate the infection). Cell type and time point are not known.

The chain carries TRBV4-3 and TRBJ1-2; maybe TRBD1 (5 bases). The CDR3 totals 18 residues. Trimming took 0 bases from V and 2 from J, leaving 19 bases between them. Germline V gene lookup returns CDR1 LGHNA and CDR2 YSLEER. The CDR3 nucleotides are TGCGCCAGCAGCCAAGATTTTGTCGGGACCCTGGACAACTATGGCTACACCTTC. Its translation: CASSQDFVGTLDNYGYTF.

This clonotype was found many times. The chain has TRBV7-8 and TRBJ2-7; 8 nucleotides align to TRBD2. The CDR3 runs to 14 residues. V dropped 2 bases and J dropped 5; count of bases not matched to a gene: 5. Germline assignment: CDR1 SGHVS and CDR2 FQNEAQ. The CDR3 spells CASSLLAGLDEQYF. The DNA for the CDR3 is TGTGCCAGCAGCTTACTAGCGGGCCTCGACGAGCAGTACTTC.

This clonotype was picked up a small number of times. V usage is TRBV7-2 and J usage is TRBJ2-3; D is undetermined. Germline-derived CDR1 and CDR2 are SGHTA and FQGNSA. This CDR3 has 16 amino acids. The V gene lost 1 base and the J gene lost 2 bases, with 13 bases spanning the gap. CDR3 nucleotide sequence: TGTGCCAGCAGCTTAGAGACGGTGGTGGTCACAGATACGCAGTATTTT. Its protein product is CASSLETVVVTDTQYF.

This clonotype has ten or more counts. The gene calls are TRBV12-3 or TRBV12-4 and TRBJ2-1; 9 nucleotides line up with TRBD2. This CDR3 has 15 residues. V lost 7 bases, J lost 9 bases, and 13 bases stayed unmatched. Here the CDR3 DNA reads TGTGCCAGCAACCTCTTGGCGGGGGGGCTCGGTGAGCAGTTCTTC. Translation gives CASNLLAGGLGEQFF.

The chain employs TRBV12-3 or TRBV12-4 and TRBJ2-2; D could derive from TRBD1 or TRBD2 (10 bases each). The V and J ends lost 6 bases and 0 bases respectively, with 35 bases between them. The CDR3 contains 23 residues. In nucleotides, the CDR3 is TGTGCCAGCAGGTCCCGGGACAGGGGCTTGATGCTAGCGGGGGCCTCGAACACCGGGGAGCTGTTTTTT. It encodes CASRSRDRGLMLAGASNTGELFF.

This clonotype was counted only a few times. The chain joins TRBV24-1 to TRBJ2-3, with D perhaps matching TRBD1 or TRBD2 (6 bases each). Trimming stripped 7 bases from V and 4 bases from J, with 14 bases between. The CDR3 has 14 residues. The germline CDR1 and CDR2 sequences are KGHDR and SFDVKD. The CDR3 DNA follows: TGTGCCACCAGCGGGGGCGTGGGGGCAGATACGCAGTATTTT. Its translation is CATSGGVGADTQYF.

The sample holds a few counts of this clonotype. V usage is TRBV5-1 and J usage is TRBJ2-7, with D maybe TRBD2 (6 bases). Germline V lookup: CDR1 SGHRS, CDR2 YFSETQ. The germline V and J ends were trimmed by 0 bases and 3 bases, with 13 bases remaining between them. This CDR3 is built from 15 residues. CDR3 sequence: CASSLDSGRGYEQYF. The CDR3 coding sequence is TGCGCCAGCAGCTTGGATTCTGGGCGGGGCTACGAGCAGTACTTC.

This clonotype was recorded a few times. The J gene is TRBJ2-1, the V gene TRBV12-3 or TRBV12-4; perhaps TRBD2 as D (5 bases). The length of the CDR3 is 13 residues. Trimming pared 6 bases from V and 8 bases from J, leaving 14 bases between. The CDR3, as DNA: TGTGCCAGCAGGCCATCAGTGCGGGATGAGCAGTTCTTC. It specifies CASRPSVRDEQFF.

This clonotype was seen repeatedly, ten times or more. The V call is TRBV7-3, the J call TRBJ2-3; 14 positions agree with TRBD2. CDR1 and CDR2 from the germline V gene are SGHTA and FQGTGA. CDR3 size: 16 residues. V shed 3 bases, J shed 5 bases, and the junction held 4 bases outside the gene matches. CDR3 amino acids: CASSLGTSGGGDTQYF. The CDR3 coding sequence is TGTGCCAGCAGCTTGGGGACTAGCGGGGGAGGAGATACGCAGTATTTT.

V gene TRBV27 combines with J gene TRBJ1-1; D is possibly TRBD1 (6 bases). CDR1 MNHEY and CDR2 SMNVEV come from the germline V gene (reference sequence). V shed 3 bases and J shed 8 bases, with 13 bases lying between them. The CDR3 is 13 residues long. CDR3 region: CASSFQGSGEAFF. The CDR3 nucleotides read TGTGCCAGCAGTTTTCAGGGGAGCGGGGAAGCTTTCTTT.

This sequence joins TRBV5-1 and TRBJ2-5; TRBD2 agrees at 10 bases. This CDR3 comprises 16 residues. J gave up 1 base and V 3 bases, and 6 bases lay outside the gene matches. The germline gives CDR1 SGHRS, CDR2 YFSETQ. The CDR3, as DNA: TGCGCCAGCAGCTCACTAGGACTAGCGGCCCAAGAGACCCAGTACTTC. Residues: CASSSLGLAAQETQYF.

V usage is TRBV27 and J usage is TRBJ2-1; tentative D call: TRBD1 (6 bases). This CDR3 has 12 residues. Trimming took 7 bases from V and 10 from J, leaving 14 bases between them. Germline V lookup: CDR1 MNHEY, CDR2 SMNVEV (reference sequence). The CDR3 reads CASTDPRGEQFF. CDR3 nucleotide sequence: TGTGCCAGCACCGACCCCAGGGGCGAGCAGTTCTTC.

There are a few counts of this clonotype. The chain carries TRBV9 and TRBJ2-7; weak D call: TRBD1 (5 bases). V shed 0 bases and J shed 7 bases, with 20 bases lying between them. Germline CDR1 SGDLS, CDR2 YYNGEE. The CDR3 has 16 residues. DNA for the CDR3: TGTGCCAGCAGCGTAGATTCAGGGTTCAAAGCGAGTGAGCAGTACTTC. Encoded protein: CASSVDSGFKASEQYF. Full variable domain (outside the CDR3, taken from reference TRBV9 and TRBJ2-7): DSGVTQTPKHLITATGQRVTLRCSPRSGDLSVYWYQQSLDQGLQFLIQYYNGEERAKGNILERFSAQQFPDLHSELNLSSLELGDSALYFCASSVDSGFKASEQYFGPGTRLTVT.

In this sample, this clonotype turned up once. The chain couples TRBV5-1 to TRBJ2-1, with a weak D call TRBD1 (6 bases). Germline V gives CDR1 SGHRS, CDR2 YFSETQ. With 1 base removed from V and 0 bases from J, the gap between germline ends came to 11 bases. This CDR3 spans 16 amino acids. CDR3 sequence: CASSLYPGDSYNEQFF. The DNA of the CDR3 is TGCGCCAGCAGCTTGTATCCAGGGGACTCCTACAATGAGCAGTTCTTC. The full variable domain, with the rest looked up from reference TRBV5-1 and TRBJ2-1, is KAGVTQTPRYLIKTRGQQVTLSCSPISGHRSVSWYQQTPGQGLQFLFEYFSETQRNKGNFPGRFSGRQFSNSRSEMNVSTLELGDSALYLCASSLYPGDSYNEQFFGPGTRLTVL.

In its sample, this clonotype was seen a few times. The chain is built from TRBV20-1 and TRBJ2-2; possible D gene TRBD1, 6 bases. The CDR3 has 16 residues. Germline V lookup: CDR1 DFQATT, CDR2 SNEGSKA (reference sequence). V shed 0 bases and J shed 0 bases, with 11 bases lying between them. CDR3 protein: CSARELTGSNTGELFF. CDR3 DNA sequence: TGCAGTGCTAGAGAGCTGACAGGTTCGAACACCGGGGAGCTGTTTTTT.

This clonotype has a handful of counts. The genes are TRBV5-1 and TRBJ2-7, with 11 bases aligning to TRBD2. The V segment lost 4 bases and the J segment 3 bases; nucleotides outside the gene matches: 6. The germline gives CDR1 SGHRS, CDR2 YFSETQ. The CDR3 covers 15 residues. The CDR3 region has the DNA TGCGCCAGCAGCCCCACTAGCGGGAGAAGCTACGAGCAGTACTTC. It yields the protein CASSPTSGRSYEQYF. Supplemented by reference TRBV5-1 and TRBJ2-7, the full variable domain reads KAGVTQTPRYLIKTRGQQVTLSCSPISGHRSVSWYQQTPGQGLQFLFEYFSETQRNKGNFPGRFSGRQFSNSRSEMNVSTLELGDSALYLCASSPTSGRSYEQYFGPGTRLTVT.

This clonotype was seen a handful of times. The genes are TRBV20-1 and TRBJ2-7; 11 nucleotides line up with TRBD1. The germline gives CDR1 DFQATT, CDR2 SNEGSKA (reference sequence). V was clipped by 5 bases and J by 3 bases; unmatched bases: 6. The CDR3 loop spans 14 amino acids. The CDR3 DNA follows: TGCAGTGCTGGAGGGGACAGGGGGTACTACGAGCAGTACTTC. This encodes CSAGGDRGYYEQYF.

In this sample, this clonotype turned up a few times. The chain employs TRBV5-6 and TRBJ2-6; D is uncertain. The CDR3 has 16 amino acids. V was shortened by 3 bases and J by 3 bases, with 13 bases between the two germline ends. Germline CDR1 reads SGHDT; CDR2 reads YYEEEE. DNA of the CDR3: TGTGCCAGCAGCTCACCGAGATTTGGTGGGGCCAACGTCCTGACTTTC. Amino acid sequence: CASSSPRFGGANVLTF.

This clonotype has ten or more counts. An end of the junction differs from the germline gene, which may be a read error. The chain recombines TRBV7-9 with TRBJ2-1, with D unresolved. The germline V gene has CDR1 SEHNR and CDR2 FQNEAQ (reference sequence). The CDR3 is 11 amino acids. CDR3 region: CASSSSNEQFF. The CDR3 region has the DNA TGTGCCAGCAGCTCCTCCAATGAGCAGTTCTTC.

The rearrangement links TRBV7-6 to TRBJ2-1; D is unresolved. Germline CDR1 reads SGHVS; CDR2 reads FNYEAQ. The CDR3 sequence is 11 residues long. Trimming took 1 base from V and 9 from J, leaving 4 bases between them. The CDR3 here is CASSLEGEQFF. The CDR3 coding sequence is TGTGCCAGCAGCTTAGAGGGTGAGCAGTTCTTC.

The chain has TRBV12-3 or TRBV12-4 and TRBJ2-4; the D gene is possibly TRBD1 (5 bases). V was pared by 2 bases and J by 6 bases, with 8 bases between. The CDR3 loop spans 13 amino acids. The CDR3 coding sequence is TGTGCCAGCAGTTTAATAGACAGAAACATTCAGTACTTC. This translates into CASSLIDRNIQYF.

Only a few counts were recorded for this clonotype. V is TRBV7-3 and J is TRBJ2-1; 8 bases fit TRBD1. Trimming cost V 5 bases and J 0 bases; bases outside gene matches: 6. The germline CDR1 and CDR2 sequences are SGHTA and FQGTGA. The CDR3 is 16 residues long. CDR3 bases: TGTGCCAGCAGCCCCCGGACAGGGACCTCCTACAATGAGCAGTTCTTC. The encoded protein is CASSPRTGTSYNEQFF. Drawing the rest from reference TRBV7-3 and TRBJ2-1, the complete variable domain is GAGVSQTPSNKVTEKGKYVELRCDPISGHTALYWYRQSLGQGPEFLIYFQGTGAADDSGLPNDRFFAVRPEGSVSTLKIQRTERGDSAVYLCASSPRTGTSYNEQFFGPGTRLTVL.